This T cell receptor (beta chain) was sequenced in a study of T cell responses to AZD1222 COVID-19 vaccine. Study background: It was second doses at about 4 or about 12 weeks that were pooled.

TCRdb's table, derived via immunoSEQ multiplex PCR, lists solely in-frame clones and lacks some. This sample has about 140,000 clones, with roughly 88% found just once. In the case of this clone: What it binds is unknown.

Overall study findings and caveats: The study found Spike-specific TCR breadth and depth rose after two AZD1222 doses. Donors were chiefly white British, with a greater number of females, and clonal diversity was perhaps underestimated. The study sampled repertoires only after the peak T cell response.

Germline lookup yields CDR1 MNHEY and CDR2 SVGAGI. Between the trimmed V and J ends, which lost 4 bases and 1 base, there was a span of 8 bases. This CDR3 comprises 13 residues. The chain combines TRBV6-5 with TRBJ2-7; D uncertain. This TCR was recovered from an adult in good health. The sample was peripheral blood, taken on day 0 of AZD1222 vaccination. The CDR3 DNA is TGTGCCAGCAGTTCGACACTTTCCTACGAGCAGTACTTC. Translation: CASSSTLSYEQYF.